Listed below are T cell receptor beta chains from one sample, sequenced in a study of shared clonotypes between healthy human individuals. Measured with immunoSEQ multiplex PCR; TCRdb has only the in-frame clones, and not every one. The table shows about 820,000 clones, with roughly 92% occurring only once. The sample was naive CD8+ T cells sorted from blood. The receptor source for this set is a man aged 30 to 45 in good health. Each CDR3 is given with its conserved first and last residue. A D gene is named only where the DNA matches it firmly. Clone size is given for some rows only: seen once, a few or many times, or a class if the clone is expanded.

cdr3_length d_call j_call clone_size v_call cdr3_aa cdr3_nt
17 TRBD2 TRBJ2-1 once TRBV4-3 CASSQEATSGMGYEQFF TGCGCCAGCAGCCAAGAAGCGACTAGCGGGATGGGTTATGAGCAGTTCTTC
13 TRBD2 TRBJ2-1 NA TRBV6-5 CASSKGGYNEQFF TGTGCCAGCTCCAAGGGAGGGTACAATGAGCAGTTCTTC
16 TRBD2 TRBJ2-5 NA TRBV15 CATSSLPLAVQETQYF TGTGCCACCAGCAGCCTACCTCTAGCGGTTCAAGAGACCCAGTACTTC
14 NA TRBJ2-7 NA TRBV19 CASSPNSNLYEQYF TGTGCCAGTAGTCCAAACTCCAACCTCTACGAGCAGTACTTC
15 NA TRBJ1-2 NA TRBV15 CATSRGTDGSGGYTF TGTGCCACCAGCAGAGGGACAGACGGATCGGGTGGCTACACCTTC
16 TRBD2 TRBJ2-3 NA TRBV5-5 CASSLFASGRGDTQYF TGTGCCAGCAGCTTGTTTGCTAGCGGGAGAGGTGATACGCAGTATTTT
15 TRBD2 TRBJ2-7 NA TRBV5-4 CASSSTSGSSYEQYF TGTGCCAGCAGTTCGACTAGCGGATCCTCCTACGAGCAGTACTTC
16 NA TRBJ2-3 few TRBV29-1 CSATNIALGGTDTQYF TGCAGCGCCACGAACATCGCCCTAGGGGGCACAGATACGCAGTATTTT
15 TRBD2 TRBJ2-1 NA TRBV7-2 CASSSRLAGGDEQFF TGTGCCAGCAGCTCCAGACTAGCGGGAGGGGATGAGCAGTTCTTC
14 NA TRBJ2-7 NA TRBV7-2 CASSLHKGGYEQYF TGTGCCAGCAGCTTACATAAGGGAGGCTACGAGCAGTACTTC
13 NA TRBJ2-2 NA TRBV19 CASTPALTGELFF TGTGCCAGTACCCCGGCCCTCACCGGGGAGCTGTTTTTT
15 TRBD1 TRBJ1-2 NA TRBV28 CASRISTGGIYGYTF TGTGCCAGCAGAATCTCGACAGGGGGTATCTATGGCTACACCTTC
15 NA TRBJ2-7 NA TRBV11-2 CASSLEFSGTYEQYF TGTGCCAGCAGCTTAGAGTTTAGCGGTACCTACGAGCAGTACTTC
12 NA TRBJ2-1 NA TRBV19 CASSIQGNEQFF TGTGCCAGTAGTATCCAGGGCAATGAGCAGTTCTTC
15 TRBD1 TRBJ1-4 NA TRBV30 CAWSAGQTGNEKLFF TGTGCCTGGAGTGCGGGACAGACGGGGAATGAAAAACTGTTTTTT
14 TRBD1 TRBJ1-2 NA TRBV6-5 CASSVGQGGYGYTF TGTGCCAGCAGTGTAGGACAGGGAGGATATGGCTACACCTTC
12 NA TRBJ2-1 NA TRBV7-9 CASSATGPEQFF TGTGCCAGCAGCGCCACAGGGCCCGAGCAGTTCTTC
15 TRBD2 TRBJ2-7 NA TRBV2 CASRQRLAGNYEQYF TGTGCCAGCAGGCAAAGACTAGCGGGAAATTACGAGCAGTACTTC
14 NA TRBJ2-1 NA TRBV10-3 CAISEGSSYNEQFF TGTGCCATCAGTGAAGGGAGCTCCTACAATGAGCAGTTCTTC
14 NA TRBJ2-7 NA TRBV7-9 CASSLTQQPYEQYF TGTGCCAGCAGCCTAACGCAACAACCCTACGAGCAGTACTTC
14 NA TRBJ2-3 NA TRBV27 CASSLSYQPDTQYF TGTGCCAGCAGTTTATCCTACCAACCAGATACGCAGTATTTT
13 NA TRBJ2-3 once TRBV7-9 CASSSGIADTQYF TGTGCCAGCAGCTCCGGCATAGCAGATACGCAGTATTTT
17 TRBD2 TRBJ2-7 once TRBV11-2 CASSLRRTSGGSYEQYF TGTGCCAGCAGCTTAAGGCGTACTAGCGGGGGCTCCTACGAGCAGTACTTC
15 NA TRBJ1-3 few TRBV13 CASSPGGGAGNTIYF TGTGCCAGCAGCCCAGGCGGGGGGGCTGGAAACACCATATATTTT
15 TRBD1 TRBJ2-1 NA TRBV6-5 CASSYTGTGVDEQFF TGTGCCAGCAGTTACACAGGGACAGGGGTGGATGAGCAGTTCTTC
15 NA TRBJ2-6 NA TRBV27 CASSQGLSGANVLTF TGTGCCAGCAGTCAAGGACTTTCTGGGGCCAACGTCCTGACTTTC
14 TRBD2 TRBJ2-1 NA TRBV6-5 CASKWLAGANEQFF TGTGCCAGCAAGTGGCTAGCGGGAGCAAATGAGCAGTTCTTC
15 NA TRBJ2-3 once TRBV10-2 CASSEWGGAGDTQYF TGCGCCAGCAGTGAGTGGGGGGGCGCAGGGGATACGCAGTATTTT
18 TRBD2 TRBJ2-2 NA TRBV7-9 CASSWLSLAGGNTGELFF TGTGCCAGCAGTTGGCTGAGTTTGGCGGGAGGGAACACCGGGGAGCTGTTTTTT
13 NA TRBJ1-2 NA TRBV21-1 CASSKRTGYGYTF TGTGCCAGCAGCAAACGGACAGGCTATGGCTACACCTTC
15 TRBD2 TRBJ2-7 NA TRBV7-6 CASTLREGPNNEQYF TGTGCCAGCACCTTACGGGAGGGCCCAAACAATGAGCAGTACTTC
14 TRBD2 TRBJ2-7 NA TRBV28 CASRRAAGAYEQYF TGTGCCAGCAGGAGAGCTGCGGGAGCCTACGAGCAGTACTTC
16 TRBD1 TRBJ2-7 NA TRBV6-1 CASSEAGQGISYEQYF TGTGCCAGCAGTGAAGCCGGACAGGGGATTTCCTACGAGCAGTACTTC